This T cell receptor beta chain comes out of a study of blood T cell repertoires in COVID-19. Study details: Collection of acute and convalescent COVID-19 samples took place in the United States, Italy and Spain. PBMCs, B-cell-depleted T cells, or T cells provided the cDNA or gDNA that made up the material.

The CDR3 has 14 amino acids. V shed 0 bases and J shed 7 bases, with 10 bases lying between them. In germline, CDR1 is SGHVS, CDR2 FQNEAQ. In the authors' workflow: Reference gene primer amplification gave estimated nucleated cell counts. TCRdb keeps only in-frame clones here, not all; method: immunoSEQ multiplex PCR. V and J calls plus clone size are reproduced from that table; the DNA served to infer D and trimming. The profile covers some 180,000 clones, with about four fifths appearing a single time and 6% to 8.5% taken by the ten largest. Sequencing was carried out using peripheral blood. The sequence came from a man in his fifties or sixties with acute or convalescent COVID-19. This chain links TRBV7-8 with TRBJ1-5; D call uncertain. CDR3 region: CASSLAGYQQPQHF. The CDR3 coding sequence is TGTGCCAGCAGCTTAGCCGGGTATCAACAGCCCCAGCATTTT.